These T cell receptor beta chains were read from a single sample in a study of T cells in Graves' hyperthyroidism and ophthalmopathy. TCRdb reprocessed the multiplex PCR reads via MiXCR and lists one record per CDR3 protein. The table has around 450,000 distinct CDR3 sequences, roughly an eighth seen once; the top ten hold 5% to 6%. Sequences were obtained from blood. The receptors were gathered from a woman in her late teens or twenties with Graves' hyperthyroidism. Both conserved end residues are part of each CDR3. A D gene is named only where the DNA matches it firmly. The size field is filled for only some rows; it gives once, few, many or a size class.

V	size	D	J	DNA	CDR3
TRBV27	.	.	TRBJ1-4	TGTGCCAGCAGCATTTTATCAGGGTTGGGTGACCAAAATGAAAAACTGCTTTTT	CASSILSGLGDQNEKLLF
TRBV6-1	many	.	TRBJ1-2	TGTGCCAGCAGTGAACAGTTAGCTAACTATGGCTACACCTTC	CASSEQLANYGYTF
TRBV2	few	.	TRBJ1-1	TGTGCCAGCAGTCCATCAGCCAGGGGCACTGAAGCTTTCTTT	CASSPSARGTEAFF
TRBV20-1	few	.	TRBJ2-7	TGCAGTGCTAGAGGGGCTGGGGACGCGCACGAGCAGTACTTC	CSARGAGDAHEQYF
TRBV6-2/TRBV6-3	.	TRBD2	TRBJ2-1	TGTGCCAGCAGGCCGGGACTAGCGGGAGGAGGGTCCTACAATGAGCAGTTCTTC	CASRPGLAGGGSYNEQFF
TRBV20-1	few	.	TRBJ2-3	TGCAGTGCTAGGGGTAGCGGTCCAATTGTTCAGTATTTT	CSARGSGPIVQYF
TRBV12-3/TRBV12-4	many	TRBD1	TRBJ1-3	TGTGCCAGCGGGACAGGGGATGGAAACACCATATATTTT	CASGTGDGNTIYF
TRBV6-1	many	TRBD1	TRBJ2-5	TGTGCCAGCAAGGACAGGGCTCTAGAGACCCAGTACTTC	CASKDRALETQYF
TRBV30	many	.	TRBJ2-1	TGTGCCTGGAGTGTAATGGAGGGATCCTACAATGAGCAGTTCTTC	CAWSVMEGSYNEQFF
TRBV27	many	.	TRBJ2-3	TGTGCCAGCAGTTTAACTGGTTCCCAGCAGTATTTT	CASSLTGSQQYF
TRBV7-2	many	.	TRBJ1-5	TGTGCCAGCAGCTTAAGGTGGGGTCAGCCCCAGCATTTT	CASSLRWGQPQHF
TRBV13	many	.	TRBJ1-1	TGTGCCAGCAGCTTCAGGGAAGTGAACACTGAAGCTTTCTTT	CASSFREVNTEAFF
TRBV18	.	TRBD2	TRBJ2-2	TGTGCCAGCTCACCACAGGGACTAGCGGGCTCCCGCCAGCTGTTTTTT	CASSPQGLAGSRQLFF
TRBV19	few	TRBD2	TRBJ2-3	TGTGCCAGTAGTATTGGACTAGCGGGCCTTATGGATACGCAGTATTTT	CASSIGLAGLMDTQYF
TRBV5-1	many	.	TRBJ2-7	TGCGCCAGCAGCACTGGGACCGTGTCCTACGAGCAGTACTTC	CASSTGTVSYEQYF
TRBV18	many	.	TRBJ2-3	TGTGCCAGCTCACGACAGCACACAGATACGCAGTATTTT	CASSRQHTDTQYF
TRBV30	many	.	TRBJ1-2	TGTGCCTGGAATACGGTGGCCTATGGCTACACCTTC	CAWNTVAYGYTF
TRBV2	many	.	TRBJ1-1	TGTGCCAGCAGGGGCCCGTCGGGAAGAGGGGAAGCTTTCTTT	CASRGPSGRGEAFF
TRBV20-1	many	.	TRBJ2-5	TGCAGTGCTACCCCGGCGATGTCGTACCAAGAGACCCAGTACTTC	CSATPAMSYQETQYF
TRBV4-1	few	.	TRBJ1-2	TGCGCCAGCAGCCAGGTAGGGTCGGCTGGCTACACCTTC	CASSQVGSAGYTF
TRBV20-1	many	.	TRBJ2-3	TGCAGTGCTTGGGGACAAAGCACAGATACGCAGTATTTT	CSAWGQSTDTQYF
TRBV7-9	many	.	TRBJ2-7	TGTGCCAGCAGCTTAAGACAGTCAGCTGGGGAGCAGTACTTC	CASSLRQSAGEQYF
TRBV28	few	TRBD2	TRBJ2-3	TGTGCCAGCAGCGCATTAGCGGGACTATGGGCAGATACGCAGTATTTT	CASSALAGLWADTQYF